The next 9 T cell receptor beta chains were all read from a single sample in a study of post-analysis software for immune sequencing data. Researchers reported that TCR beta cDNA libraries carried unique molecular identifiers. Each CDR3 protein gets one entry after TCRdb re-called the PCR reads with MiXCR. The sample carries more than 450,000 distinct CDR3 sequences, around a third recorded once. These receptors are not linked to any known antigen. General study findings and limits: Four to six TRBV segments were significantly more frequent in patients than in controls. TRBV5-6, TRBV5-1 and TRBV20-1 were among these segments.

Sequenced sample: blood. The receptors shown here come from a girl aged 2-17 years with multiple sclerosis.

The genes are TRBV10-3 and TRBJ2-3; TRBD1 or TRBD2 may be the D gene (5 bases each). The V end was cut by 6 bases, the J end by 2 bases, with 6 bases between. The CDR3 is 12 amino acids. Germline lookup yields CDR1 ENHRY and CDR2 SYGVKD. CDR3 residues: CAIRGDTDTQYF. In nucleotides, the CDR3 is TGTGCCATCAGGGGGGACACAGATACGCAGTATTTT.

This chain joins TRBV20-1 and TRBJ2-1; 9 positions agree with TRBD1. The CDR3 spans 14 residues. The ends lost 0 bases at V and 16 bases at J; junction bases unmatched: 13. CDR1 and CDR2 from the germline V gene are DFQATT and SNEGSKA (reference sequence). The CDR3 nucleotides read TGCAGTGCTAGAGATGGGACAGGGTTACTAGCTGGTTTCTTC. Its translation is CSARDGTGLLAGFF.

The chain links TRBV5-1 to TRBJ2-1; D assignment may be TRBD1 or TRBD2 (5 bases each). The V end lost 2 bases, the J end lost 2 bases, and 8 bases lay between the germline ends. CDR1 and CDR2 (germline): SGHRS, YFSETQ. CDR3 length: 14 residues. CDR3 protein: CASSLPGPYNEQFF. In DNA form, the CDR3 reads TGCGCCAGCAGCTTACCGGGGCCCTACAATGAGCAGTTCTTC.

The genes are TRBV5-1 and TRBJ2-1, with D hard to call. The germline CDR1 and CDR2 sequences are SGHRS and YFSETQ. CDR3 length: 11 residues. The V end was cut by 4 bases, the J end by 7 bases, with 6 bases between. The CDR3 sequence is CASSEENEQFF. The CDR3 DNA sequence: TGCGCCAGCAGCGAGGAGAATGAGCAGTTCTTC.

This clonotype was seen only a few times. In DNA form, the CDR3 reads TGCAGTGCTGTCGACAGGGGGGCCTACAATGAGCAGTTCTTC. This codes for CSAVDRGAYNEQFF. The rearrangement links TRBV20-1 to TRBJ2-1; 9 nucleotides agree with TRBD1. J was trimmed by 2 bases and V by 5 bases; bases with no gene match: 4. The germline gives CDR1 DFQATT, CDR2 SNEGSKA (reference sequence). This CDR3 has 14 amino acids.

The chain is built from TRBV27 and TRBJ2-3, with a tentative D call TRBD1 (5 bases). Germline lookup yields CDR1 MNHEY and CDR2 SMNVEV (reference sequence). V shed 5 bases and J shed 0 bases, with 12 bases lying between them. The CDR3 contains 15 residues. The CDR3 reads CASSPIQGSTDTQYF. The CDR3 DNA follows: TGTGCCAGCAGTCCGATCCAGGGTAGCACAGATACGCAGTATTTT.

This clonotype was counted many times. The chain recombines TRBV5-6 with TRBJ2-2; 7 positions match TRBD1. Germline V gives CDR1 SGHDT, CDR2 YYEEEE. V shed 4 bases and J 3 bases; nucleotides not matched to a gene: 9. There are 16 residues in the CDR3. CDR3 sequence: CASSPQGDGYTGELFF. CDR3 nucleotide sequence: TGTGCCAGCAGCCCGCAGGGGGACGGGTACACCGGGGAGCTGTTTTTT.

A few counts support this clonotype. V and J are TRBV20-1 and TRBJ2-5, with D perhaps being TRBD1 or TRBD2 (5 bases each). Between the trimmed V and J ends, which lost 6 bases and 5 bases, there was a span of 16 bases. The CDR3 runs to 13 residues. Germline-derived CDR1 and CDR2 are DFQATT and SNEGSKA (reference sequence). The DNA of the CDR3 is TGCAGTGCCCGTGGGACCGTCCAGGAGACCCAGTACTTC. Translating it yields CSARGTVQETQYF.

This clonotype was observed a few times. Mismatch with germline at one junction end may stem from a read error. The chain's CDR3 is CASSLGSMGETQYF. For the CDR3, the DNA is TGTGCTAGCAGCTTAGGGTCTATGGGCGAGACCCAGTACTTC. This rearrangement joins TRBV7-7 to TRBJ2-5; D is uncertain. Germline V CDR1 and CDR2: SSHAT, FNYEAQ (reference sequence). CDR3 length equals 14 residues.